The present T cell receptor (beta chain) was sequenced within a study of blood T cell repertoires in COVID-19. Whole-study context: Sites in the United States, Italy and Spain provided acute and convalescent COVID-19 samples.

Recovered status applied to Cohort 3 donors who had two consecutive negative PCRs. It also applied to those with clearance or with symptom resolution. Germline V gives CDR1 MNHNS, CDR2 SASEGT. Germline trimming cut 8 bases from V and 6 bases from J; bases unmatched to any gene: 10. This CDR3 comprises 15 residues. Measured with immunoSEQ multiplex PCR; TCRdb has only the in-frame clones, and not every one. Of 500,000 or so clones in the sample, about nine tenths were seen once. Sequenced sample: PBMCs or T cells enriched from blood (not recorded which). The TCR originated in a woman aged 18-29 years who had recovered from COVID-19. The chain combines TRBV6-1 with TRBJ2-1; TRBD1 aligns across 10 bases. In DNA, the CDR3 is TGTGCCAGCGTTTGGGACAGGGGTTCCCCCAATGAGCAGTTCTTC. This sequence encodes CASVWDRGSPNEQFF.